This TCR beta chain was obtained from a study of PD-L1 blockade in urothelial cancer (dated by TCRdb to 2015 to 2018). General notes on the study: Every patient began therapy in the mid-2010s and was given atezolizumab 1,200 mg intravenously every 3 weeks. About 90% of the 29 patients were males with bladder-origin urothelial cancer, and about 60% of the roughly 30 reported a prior smoking history. An ECOG performance status of 0 or 1 was recorded for the patients, and 0 to 3 prior chemotherapy regimens had been received by the patients. Blood samples were analyzed 3 weeks after the start of treatment (second dose) and 6 weeks after the start of treatment. A median of about 150,000 T cells and approximately 86,000 unique TCRs was obtained from blood samples, and a median clonality of roughly 0.082 was observed. Somatic, immune and clinical correlates of response to PD-L1 blockade with atezolizumab in urothelial cancer were the focus of an exploratory multi-omic analysis. TCR sequencing covered pretreatment tumor samples and matched, serially collected peripheral blood taken before and after atezolizumab treatment. Progression-free survival longer than 6 months counted as durable clinical benefit, and TCR features were additionally tested against both progression-free and overall survival. In the same patients, whole exome sequencing and RNA sequencing of pretreatment tumors were performed in addition to TCR sequencing. Durable clinical benefit was achieved by nine patients and was not achieved by 20 patients. Twenty-nine patients had pretreatment blood TCR-seq, roughly 25 had at least one posttreatment blood collection, and roughly 25 had tumor TCR-seq. Results and caveats for the whole study, not just this receptor: Small sample size (n ≈ 30) and many exploratory analyses mean the results are intended to be hypothesis-generating. A pretreatment peripheral blood TCR clonality below the median was linked to improved progression-free and overall survival. Greater expansion of tumor-associated TCR clones in peripheral blood 3 weeks after the start of treatment was observed in patients with durable benefit (n of about 20, p = 0.022).

In light of the paper, this sample's time point label describes: peripheral blood 6 weeks after treatment start. A cohort of approximately 31 patients with locally advanced or metastatic urothelial carcinoma, treated at Memorial Sloan Kettering on a trial protocol, was included. Peripheral blood mononuclear cells were collected pretreatment and during treatment, with between 1 and 8 total time points per patient. The Qiagen DNeasy Blood extraction kit was used to purify genomic DNA from total PBMCs and tumor samples. PBMCs were collected pretreatment and during treatment, and were isolated and stored as previously described. CDR1 and CDR2 (SQVTM, ANQGSEA) derive from the germline V gene. Including cysteine and phenylalanine, the CDR3 has 13 amino acids. Of the read, only the CDR3 DNA is kept; its 39 bases are in frame from base 1. Trimming takes 6 bases from V and 1 base from J, and the germline ends sit 13 bases apart.

Comment on this clone: The clone's antigen remains unknown. No qualities accompany the bases; no much larger clone lies one base away.

Each PCR received spiked-in synthetic TCR analog templates so that absolute template abundance could be estimated from read counts. TCRbeta CDR3 regions were amplified from genomic DNA with bias-controlled V and J gene primers using the immunoSEQ assay. Sequencing of rearranged TCRbeta segments was done at approximately 20X coverage. From the authors' description of their analysis: Sequencing errors were corrected by clustering and CDR3s were annotated against IMGT to assign V, D and J genes. Out-of-frame and stop-codon sequences were excluded, and only productive TCRbeta rearrangements were used in downstream analyses. Clonality was computed as one minus Shannon entropy normalized by the log of the number of unique productive sequences. Clones differing between time points or between blood and tumor were identified using Fisher's exact test with Benjamini-Hochberg correction, with an adjusted p below 0.01 applied as the threshold. Sourced from immuneACCESS, this table was stored by TCRdb with only in-frame sequences that have V and J called. A share of the clones is absent; for the studies checked, an unresolved V gene accounts for under half, and the remainder has no known explanation. That table supplies the V and J calls and clone size; D and trimming were determined from the DNA. In all, the sample holds under 30,000 clones, and approximately 80% of those were seen once. The ten largest make up around 3.3% of the sample.

The sequence joins TRBV29-1 to TRBJ2-7; TRBD1 is a possible D gene, resting on 6 matching bases. The sequence came from an older man with urothelial cancer. The sequenced sample was PBMCs, obtained around atezolizumab (anti-PD-L1) treatment. The CDR3 protein sequence reads: CSVSGQQSYEQYF. The bases read TGCAGCGTGTCCGGACAGCAGTCCTACGAGCAGTACTTC.